Shown below are 27 T cell receptor beta chains from a single sample sequenced in a study of T cell responses to AZD1222 COVID-19 vaccine. TCRdb's table, derived via immunoSEQ multiplex PCR, lists solely in-frame clones and lacks some. The profile shows 95,000 to 100,000 clones, about 90% of them singletons. The material was peripheral blood, obtained on day 0 of AZD1222 vaccination. All receptors derive from an adult in good health.

The V gene is TRBV18, the J gene TRBJ2-1; D gene unclear. Germline CDR1 KGHSH, CDR2 LQKENI. The CDR3 is 15 amino acids. The V end was cut by 6 bases, the J end by 3 bases, with 15 bases between. The DNA of the CDR3 is TGTGCCAGCTCCGCCCCGTCCGGATACTACAATGAGCAGTTCTTC. Its translation: CASSAPSGYYNEQFF.

The chain recombines TRBV16 with TRBJ2-7; 11 bases map to TRBD1. This CDR3 comprises 16 residues. The germline gives CDR1 KGHSY, CDR2 FQNENV. V lost 4 bases, J lost 1 base, and 6 bases stayed unmatched. CDR3 region: CASSLEDRGLSYEQYF. CDR3 DNA sequence: TGTGCCAGCAGCCTGGAGGACAGGGGGCTATCCTACGAGCAGTACTTC. Looking up the rest from reference TRBV16 and TRBJ2-7 gives the full variable domain: GEEVAQTPKHLVRGEGQKAKLYCAPIKGHSYVFWYQQVLKNEFKFLISFQNENVFDETGMPKERFSAKCLPNSPCSLEIQATKLEDSAVYFCASSLEDRGLSYEQYFGPGTRLTVT.

The genes are TRBV4-2 and TRBJ2-1; D may be TRBD1 or TRBD2 (6 bases each). Trimming pared 9 bases from V and 2 bases from J, leaving 11 bases between. Germline loops: CDR1 LGHNA, CDR2 YNFKEQ. The CDR3 is made up of 13 amino acids. In nucleotides, the CDR3 is TGTGCCAGTACTAGGGGGGCCTACAATGAGCAGTTCTTC. Translating it yields CASTRGAYNEQFF.

In its sample, this clone was seen once. V usage is TRBV28 and J usage is TRBJ2-7, with TRBD2 matching over 10 bases. This CDR3 is 17 amino acids long. With V trimmed by 4 bases and J by 3 bases, 12 bases remained unmatched. Germline assignment: CDR1 MDHEN and CDR2 SYDVKM. CDR3 region: CASSSWDLAGEGYEQYF. The CDR3 region has the DNA TGTGCCAGCAGTTCTTGGGATCTAGCGGGAGAAGGCTACGAGCAGTACTTC.

V gene TRBV30 combines with J gene TRBJ1-2, with 10 nucleotides matching TRBD1. V lost 0 bases, J lost 4 bases, and 5 bases stayed unmatched. The CDR3 runs 15 residues. Germline V lookup: CDR1 GTSNPN, CDR2 SVGIG (reference sequence). CDR3 coding DNA: TGTGCCTGGAGTGTTGGACAGGGGGATGTCTATGGCTACACCTTC. It encodes CAWSVGQGDVYGYTF.

The chain carries TRBV27 and TRBJ1-6, with TRBD1 identical over 8 bases. The CDR3 contains 15 residues. The J segment lost 9 bases and the V segment lost 2 bases, leaving 6 bases of the junction unmatched. Germline V gene data show CDR1 as MNHEY and CDR2 as SMNVEV (reference sequence). The CDR3 nucleotides read TGTGCCAGCAGTTTAGGACAGGGTAGGGGTTCACCCCTCCACTTT. Its protein product is CASSLGQGRGSPLHF.

This clone was picked up one time. V and J are TRBV27 and TRBJ1-1, with D unresolved. This CDR3 has 13 amino acids. Trimming pared 4 bases from V and 1 base from J, leaving 7 bases between. CDR1 and CDR2 (germline): MNHEY, SMNVEV (reference sequence). The DNA of the CDR3 is TGTGCCAGCAGTTCCACCTGGAACACTGAAGCTTTCTTT. Translation gives CASSSTWNTEAFF.

The V call is TRBV6-6, the J call TRBJ1-4, with a possible D match to TRBD1 (5 bases). V lost 11 bases and J lost 6, with 19 bases in between. Germline CDR1 and CDR2: MNHNY and SVGAGI (reference sequence). CDR3 length: 14 residues. The CDR3 loop is CAVARAGPYEKLFF. The CDR3, as DNA: TGTGCCGTCGCCAGGGCGGGTCCGTATGAAAAACTGTTTTTT.

The table lists this clone with a count of one. The V gene is TRBV2, the J gene TRBJ1-3; D not certain. Trimming left V 7 bases short and J 5 bases short, with 12 bases between. Germline V lookup: CDR1 SNHLY, CDR2 FYNNEI. The CDR3 runs 13 residues. The CDR3 reads CASTGSSRNTIYF. CDR3 coding DNA: TGTGCCAGCACGGGGTCTTCGAGAAACACCATATATTTT.

V is TRBV18 and J is TRBJ1-2; no definite D call. Trimming cost V 5 bases and J 2 bases, with 12 bases left between them. Per the germline V gene, CDR1 is KGHSH and CDR2 is LQKENI. The CDR3 loop spans 14 amino acids. The CDR3 DNA sequence: TGTGCCAGCTCAAGTCGGGAGAAAAACTATGGCTACACCTTC. Translating it yields CASSSREKNYGYTF. The full variable domain, rest sourced from reference TRBV18 and TRBJ1-2, is NAGVMQNPRHLVRRRGQEARLRCSPMKGHSHVYWYRQLPEEGLKFMVYLQKENIIDESGMPKERFSAEFPKEGPSILRIQQVVRGDSAAYFCASSSREKNYGYTFGSGTRLTVV.

CDR3 in DNA: TGTGCCAGCAGCGTAGCCTCCGTCGCAGCGGGAGCCTACAATGAGCAGTTCTTC. Translation gives CASSVASVAAGAYNEQFF. The V and J genes are TRBV9 and TRBJ2-1; 8 bases map to TRBD2. There are 18 residues in the CDR3. Germline-derived CDR1 and CDR2 are SGDLS and YYNGEE. After removal of 0 bases from V and 2 bases from J, the junction contained 10 bases not matched to a gene.

The rearrangement joins TRBV25-1 to TRBJ2-7, with 10 bases that match TRBD1. Germline V gene data show CDR1 as MGHDK and CDR2 as SYGVNS. V was clipped by 3 bases and J by 3 bases; unmatched bases: 5. The CDR3 consists of 15 residues. In nucleotides, the CDR3 is TGTGCCAGCAGTGAGCCCGGACAGGGGGACTACGAGCAGTACTTC. Amino acid sequence: CASSEPGQGDYEQYF.

This clone was recorded a few times. V is TRBV28 and J is TRBJ2-7; D is possibly TRBD1 (5 bases). CDR1 and CDR2 (germline): MDHEN, SYDVKM. V gave up 10 bases and J gave up 7 bases, with 17 bases separating them. The CDR3 consists of 12 residues. CDR3: CATMDTAGEQYF. CDR3 DNA sequence: TGTGCCACCATGGACACCGCCGGGGAGCAGTACTTC.

In DNA form, the CDR3 reads TGTGCCAGCAGTAATAAGGGACAGAACACTGAAGCTTTCTTT. Translated, it gives CASSNKGQNTEAFF. The chain uses TRBV2 and TRBJ1-1; D is perhaps TRBD1 (6 bases). CDR3 length equals 14 residues. Looked up from germline, CDR1 is SNHLY and CDR2 is FYNNEI. Trimming took off 5 bases at V and 1 base at J, with 11 bases between the two ends.

This chain joins TRBV3-1 (or the pseudogene TRBV3-2) and TRBJ2-3; 10 positions agree with TRBD2. The V segment lost 1 base and the J segment 5 bases; nucleotides outside the gene matches: 9. Germline V CDR1 and CDR2: LGHDT, YNNKEL (reference sequence). There are 17 residues in the CDR3. The CDR3 here is CASSQAWSGRARDTQYF. DNA for the CDR3: TGTGCCAGCAGCCAAGCTTGGAGCGGGAGGGCCAGAGATACGCAGTATTTT.

The chain employs TRBV18 and TRBJ2-7; D is possibly TRBD1 (5 bases). Germline lookup yields CDR1 KGHSH and CDR2 LQKENI. V was shortened by 4 bases and J by 3 bases, with 10 bases between the two germline ends. The CDR3 consists of 13 residues. CDR3 in DNA: TGTGCCAGCTCACACGGACACGACTACGAGCAGTACTTC. It codes for CASSHGHDYEQYF.

V is TRBV7-9 and J is TRBJ2-1, with a possible D match to TRBD2 (6 bases). The V end lost 1 base, the J end lost 16 bases, and 29 bases lay between the germline ends. The CDR3 loop spans 17 amino acids. The V gene's germline CDR1 is SEHNR and CDR2 FQNEAQ (reference sequence). CDR3: CASSLDWRERTRETRFF. DNA of the CDR3: TGTGCCAGCAGCTTAGATTGGAGGGAGCGCACCCGTGAAACTCGATTCTTC.

This clone was observed once. The V call is TRBV5-1, the J call TRBJ2-1, with D hard to call. Germline V gene data show CDR1 as SGHRS and CDR2 as YFSETQ. V was shortened by 0 bases and J by 5 bases, with 15 bases between the two germline ends. The CDR3 covers 16 residues. CDR3 protein: CASSLGPVGGDNEQFF. The CDR3 DNA follows: TGCGCCAGCAGCTTGGGACCCGTCGGCGGAGACAATGAGCAGTTCTTC.

V gene TRBV4-2 combines with J gene TRBJ2-4; D assignment may be TRBD1 or TRBD2 (5 bases each). CDR1 and CDR2 from the germline V gene are LGHNA and YNFKEQ. This CDR3 contains 14 residues. Trimming removed 0 bases from V and 8 bases from J, with 11 bases in between. The CDR3 here is CASSQDRGADIQYF. CDR3 coding DNA: TGTGCCAGCAGCCAAGATCGGGGCGCTGACATTCAGTACTTC.

This clone turned up a few times. This rearrangement joins TRBV10-3 to TRBJ2-5; 12 positions agree with TRBD2. Germline-derived CDR1 and CDR2 are ENHRY and SYGVKD. The trim removed 2 bases at V and 3 bases at J, leaving 7 bases unmatched. The CDR3 totals 17 residues. CDR3 region: CAISEGYGLAGKETQYF. The CDR3 DNA sequence: TGTGCCATCAGTGAGGGTTATGGACTAGCGGGGAAAGAGACCCAGTACTTC.

This clone was detected only once. The chain couples TRBV30 to TRBJ1-6; the match to TRBD1 covers 8 bases. The length of the CDR3 is 17 residues. Per germline, CDR1 GTSNPN and CDR2 SVGIG (reference sequence). V trimming: 4 bases; J trimming: 2 bases; junction bases outside the gene matches: 10. The CDR3 spells CAWNPGQGIAYNSPLHF. The DNA of the CDR3 is TGTGCCTGGAACCCCGGACAGGGCATCGCCTATAATTCACCCCTCCACTTT.

This chain uses TRBV13 with TRBJ2-7; possible D gene TRBD2, 7 bases. The CDR3 has 15 residues. V gave up 6 bases and J gave up 1 base, with 16 bases separating them. Germline V gene sequence: CDR1 PRHDT, CDR2 FYEKMQ (reference sequence). The CDR3 loop is CASRHRGRASYEQYF. The CDR3 coding sequence is TGTGCCAGCAGGCATAGGGGGAGGGCTTCCTACGAGCAGTACTTC.

The chain carries TRBV27 and TRBJ1-6, with a weak D call TRBD1 (5 bases). Germline loops: CDR1 MNHEY, CDR2 SMNVEV (reference sequence). Trimming left V 4 bases short and J 9 bases short, with 13 bases between. The CDR3 spans 14 residues. CDR3 nucleotide sequence: TGTGCCAGCAGTTCGCGGGGCAGCGGTTCACCCCTCCACTTT. This translates into CASSSRGSGSPLHF.

This chain links TRBV7-8 with TRBJ2-1, with TRBD1 as a possible D gene (6 bases). The CDR3 spans 14 residues. With 0 bases removed from V and 5 bases from J, the gap between germline ends came to 8 bases. Germline V gene lookup returns CDR1 SGHVS and CDR2 FQNEAQ. CDR3 sequence: CASSLAGHDNEQFF. CDR3 bases: TGTGCCAGCAGCTTAGCGGGACACGACAATGAGCAGTTCTTC.

This clone was detected only a few times. The chain employs TRBV7-8 and TRBJ1-1; 7 bases are a match to TRBD1. The CDR3 loop spans 16 amino acids. The V and J ends lost 2 bases and 4 bases, in that order; junction bases with no gene match: 10. Germline CDR1 and CDR2: SGHVS and FQNEAQ. CDR3 amino acids: CASSLRQIGGTTEAFF. The CDR3 region has the DNA TGTGCCAGCAGCTTACGCCAAATAGGGGGCACCACTGAAGCTTTCTTT. Complete variable domain (other parts from reference TRBV7-8 and TRBJ1-1): GAGVSQSPRYKVAKRGQDVALRCDPISGHVSLFWYQQALGQGPEFLTYFQNEAQLDKSGLPSDRFFAERPEGSVSTLKIQRTQQEDSAVYLCASSLRQIGGTTEAFFGQGTRLTVV.

CDR3 loop: CASSLFLGRGLSEAFF. The CDR3 region has the DNA TGCGCCAGCAGCTTGTTTTTGGGCAGGGGGCTTTCTGAAGCTTTCTTT. The gene calls are TRBV5-1 and TRBJ1-1; 8 bases map to TRBD1. Germline assignment: CDR1 SGHRS and CDR2 YFSETQ. CDR3 length: 16 residues. The V gene end was trimmed by 1 base and the J gene end by 6 bases; junction bases not matched to a gene: 11.

The chain has TRBV7-9 and TRBJ2-3, with a weak D call TRBD1 (5 bases). From germline, CDR1 is SEHNR and CDR2 FQNEAQ (reference sequence). V was trimmed by 4 bases and J by 4 bases, leaving 15 bases between them. CDR3 length: 15 amino acids. The CDR3 coding sequence is TGTGCCAGCAGCTCACAGGTCCTGGTGTCAGATACGCAGTATTTT. Its protein is CASSSQVLVSDTQYF.